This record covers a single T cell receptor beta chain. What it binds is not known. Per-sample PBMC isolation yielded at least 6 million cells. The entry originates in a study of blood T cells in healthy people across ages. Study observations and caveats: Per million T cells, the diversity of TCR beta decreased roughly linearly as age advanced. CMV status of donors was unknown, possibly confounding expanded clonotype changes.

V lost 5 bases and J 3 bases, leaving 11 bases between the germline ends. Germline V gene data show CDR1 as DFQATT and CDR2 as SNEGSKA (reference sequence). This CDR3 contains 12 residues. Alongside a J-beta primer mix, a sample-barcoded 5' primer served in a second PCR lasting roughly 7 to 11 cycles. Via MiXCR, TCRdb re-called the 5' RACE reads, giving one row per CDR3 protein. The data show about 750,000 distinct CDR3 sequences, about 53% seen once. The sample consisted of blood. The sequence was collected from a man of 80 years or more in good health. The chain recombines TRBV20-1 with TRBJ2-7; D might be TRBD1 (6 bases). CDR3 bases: TGCAGTGCTGAGGGACATCGCTACGAGCAGTACTTC. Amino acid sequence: CSAEGHRYEQYF.